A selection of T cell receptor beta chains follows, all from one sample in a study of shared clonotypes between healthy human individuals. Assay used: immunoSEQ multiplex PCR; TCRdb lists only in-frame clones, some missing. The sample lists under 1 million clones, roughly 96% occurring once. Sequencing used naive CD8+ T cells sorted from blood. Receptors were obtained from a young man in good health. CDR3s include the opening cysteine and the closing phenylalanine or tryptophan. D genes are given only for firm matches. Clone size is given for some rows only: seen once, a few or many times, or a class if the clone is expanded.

CDR3 DNA: TGTGCCAGCAGCCAAGACAGGACAGTCATGAACACTGAAGCTTTCTTT
CDR3 protein: CASSQDRTVMNTEAFF
J gene: TRBJ1-1
clone size: NA
V gene: TRBV14
D gene: NA

CDR3 DNA: TGTGCCAGCAGCTTAGAACTTTTTTCCTCCTACGAGCAGTACTTC
CDR3 protein: CASSLELFSSYEQYF
J gene: TRBJ2-7
clone size: NA
V gene: TRBV7-2
D gene: NA

CDR3 DNA: TGTGCCAGCAGTGATTTACCGGGACAGGGGGCGGTCACCGGGGAGCTGTTTTTT
CDR3 protein: CASSDLPGQGAVTGELFF
J gene: TRBJ2-2
clone size: NA
V gene: TRBV6-1
D gene: TRBD1

CDR3 DNA: TGTGCCTCGTCTCAGAGGACGGGGGTTCCCTACGAGCAGTACTTC
CDR3 protein: CASSQRTGVPYEQYF
J gene: TRBJ2-7
clone size: NA
V gene: TRBV30
D gene: NA

CDR3 DNA: TGTGCCAGCAGCTTAGGGGAGCGTTTTCCCGCAACTTATGGCTACACCTTC
CDR3 protein: CASSLGERFPATYGYTF
J gene: TRBJ1-2
clone size: NA
V gene: TRBV7-9
D gene: NA

CDR3 DNA: TGCGCGGTGAGGGGGGTCTTTGGGGCCAACGTCCTGACTTTC
CDR3 protein: CAVRGVFGANVLTF
J gene: TRBJ2-6
clone size: NA
V gene: TRBV29-1
D gene: NA

CDR3 DNA: TGCGCCAGCAGCTTTACCGGGACAGGGGTGGGCGAGCAGTACTTC
CDR3 protein: CASSFTGTGVGEQYF
J gene: TRBJ2-7
clone size: NA
V gene: TRBV5-1
D gene: TRBD1

CDR3 DNA: TGTGCCAGCAGCCAAGTTGCTAGCGGGAGGCAAGAGACCCAGTACTTC
CDR3 protein: CASSQVASGRQETQYF
J gene: TRBJ2-5
clone size: NA
V gene: TRBV14
D gene: TRBD2

CDR3 DNA: TGTGCCAGCAGTGACCCCAGACGGACAGGGTCGCGGGAGCAGTACTTC
CDR3 protein: CASSDPRRTGSREQYF
J gene: TRBJ2-7
clone size: NA
V gene: TRBV2
D gene: TRBD1

CDR3 DNA: TGCAGCGTTGAAGATATAGGGGCGGAAACCTACGAGCAGTACTTC
CDR3 protein: CSVEDIGAETYEQYF
J gene: TRBJ2-7
clone size: NA
V gene: TRBV29-1
D gene: NA

CDR3 DNA: TGTGCCAGCAGTGAAGCGCCCGACTTGGACTACGAGCAGTACTTC
CDR3 protein: CASSEAPDLDYEQYF
J gene: TRBJ2-7
clone size: NA
V gene: TRBV2
D gene: NA

CDR3 DNA: TGTGCCAGCAGCTTGACAGGGGACGTTTACGAGCAGTACTTC
CDR3 protein: CASSLTGDVYEQYF
J gene: TRBJ2-7
clone size: NA
V gene: TRBV5-5
D gene: TRBD1

CDR3 DNA: TGTGCCAGCAGCTTAGGGAGACTAGCGACCATCTACGAGCAGTACTTC
CDR3 protein: CASSLGRLATIYEQYF
J gene: TRBJ2-7
clone size: NA
V gene: TRBV7-8
D gene: TRBD2

CDR3 DNA: TGTGCCAGCAGCTTAGGAGTCGACTCTAATGAAAAACTGTTTTTT
CDR3 protein: CASSLGVDSNEKLFF
J gene: TRBJ1-4
clone size: once
V gene: TRBV7-6
D gene: NA

CDR3 DNA: TGTGCCAGCAGTGAAGCTAACAGACCCTACGAGCAGTACTTC
CDR3 protein: CASSEANRPYEQYF
J gene: TRBJ2-7
clone size: once
V gene: TRBV2
D gene: NA

CDR3 DNA: TGTGCCAGCAGCTTAGAAGGACAGGTCTATGGCTACACCTTC
CDR3 protein: CASSLEGQVYGYTF
J gene: TRBJ1-2
clone size: NA
V gene: TRBV7-9
D gene: TRBD1

CDR3 DNA: TGTGCCAGCAGACTCAACAGGGGAAACACTGAAGCTTTCTTT
CDR3 protein: CASRLNRGNTEAFF
J gene: TRBJ1-1
clone size: NA
V gene: TRBV6-6
D gene: TRBD1

CDR3 DNA: TGTGCCAGCAGTTCAACAGGGTCGGGCACCGGGGAGCTGTTTTTT
CDR3 protein: CASSSTGSGTGELFF
J gene: TRBJ2-2
clone size: NA
V gene: TRBV28
D gene: NA

CDR3 DNA: TGTGCCAGCAGCTTAGAGGTCGGGAGATACACCGGGGAGCTGTTTTTT
CDR3 protein: CASSLEVGRYTGELFF
J gene: TRBJ2-2
clone size: NA
V gene: TRBV7-6
D gene: NA

CDR3 DNA: TGTGCCAGCAGCTTAGGTCCTTCTGGGCCCCCTTTACACGATGAGCAGTTCTTC
CDR3 protein: CASSLGPSGPPLHDEQFF
J gene: TRBJ2-1
clone size: once
V gene: TRBV11-2
D gene: NA

CDR3 DNA: TGTGCCAGCAGCCTTGGGACGTTGAGCTACGAGCAGTACTTC
CDR3 protein: CASSLGTLSYEQYF
J gene: TRBJ2-7
clone size: NA
V gene: TRBV5-6
D gene: NA

CDR3 DNA: TGTGCCAGCAGCTTGACCCCTACTGAAGCTTTCTTT
CDR3 protein: CASSLTPTEAFF
J gene: TRBJ1-1
clone size: NA
V gene: TRBV7-9
D gene: NA

CDR3 DNA: TGTGCCAGCAGCTTGGACTACAGGGGTTACTCCTACGAGCAGTACTTC
CDR3 protein: CASSLDYRGYSYEQYF
J gene: TRBJ2-7
clone size: NA
V gene: TRBV5-5
D gene: TRBD1

CDR3 DNA: TGCAGCGTCCAGGGGGGACTAGCGGTCGGGGAGACCCAGTACTTC
CDR3 protein: CSVQGGLAVGETQYF
J gene: TRBJ2-5
clone size: NA
V gene: TRBV29-1
D gene: TRBD2